This TCR beta chain was identified in a study of beta chain features in type 1 diabetes. Regarding the study as a whole: When Type 1 diabetes patients were examined, their TCRB CDR3s proved moderately but significantly shorter in all four CD4+ subsets.

Reverse transcribing all isolated RNA meant expressed TCRB transcripts were sequenced. The data were produced by immunoSEQ multiplex PCR, yet TCRdb's version contains in-frame clones alone and is incomplete. Here the sample spans about half a million clones, about 30% being singletons. A word on this clone: What it binds is unknown.

Between the trimmed V and J ends, which lost 5 bases and 4 bases, there was a span of 8 bases. Looked up from germline, CDR1 is LGHNA and CDR2 is YSLEER. This CDR3 has 13 residues. CD4+ cells of the naive, central memory, regulatory and stem cell-like memory types were sorted via CD45RO/CCR7/CD25/CD127/CD95/CD27. Sequenced sample: naive CD4+ T cells from blood. This receptor was identified in a man in his late teens or twenties in good health. The chain uses TRBV4-3 and TRBJ2-2; no definite D call. The CDR3 region is CASSTEVTGELFF. The CDR3 DNA sequence: TGCGCCAGCAGCACCGAGGTCACCGGGGAGCTGTTTTTT.